The 8 T cell receptor beta chains listed next were all sequenced from one sample in a study of T-cell reconstitution after alpha-beta-depleted transplantation in children. For TCRbeta, the library was prepared with unique molecular identifiers. Via MiXCR, TCRdb re-called the PCR reads, giving one row per CDR3 protein. This sample has a few hundred thousand distinct CDR3 sequences; 9.5% to 10% occur once, and the top ten carry around 9.1%. Sample: PBMCs from the stem cell graft donor, taken from the stem cell graft. All receptors come from a human donor who donated a stem cell graft to a child with SCID.

This clonotype was counted many times. CDR3 residues: CASSPPLGEGYEQYF. CDR3 nucleotides: TGTGCCAGCTCACCACCCCTCGGGGAGGGGTACGAGCAGTACTTC. This chain connects TRBV18 to TRBJ2-7; 7 bases match TRBD2. This CDR3 is built from 15 residues. The germline V gene has CDR1 KGHSH and CDR2 LQKENI. V shed 0 bases, J shed 4 bases, and the junction held 6 bases outside the gene matches.

This clonotype was counted ten times or more. The CDR3 here is CASSEMPGGLYNEQFF. CDR3 DNA sequence: TGCGCCAGCAGTGAGATGCCAGGGGGATTGTACAATGAGCAGTTCTTC. The genes are TRBV10-2 and TRBJ2-1; 7 bases are a match to TRBD1. The CDR3 has 16 amino acids. Germline-derived CDR1 and CDR2 are WSHSY and SAAADI. V shed 2 bases and J 4 bases; nucleotides not matched to a gene: 8.

This clonotype was detected ten times or more. This sequence joins TRBV4-2 and TRBJ2-5; D ambiguous. Germline V gene data show CDR1 as LGHNA and CDR2 as YNFKEQ. V dropped 0 bases and J dropped 1 base, with 9 bases sitting between them. This CDR3 contains 15 residues. CDR3 amino acids: CASSQDRDGQETQYF. The DNA for the CDR3 is TGTGCCAGCAGCCAAGATCGAGACGGCCAAGAGACCCAGTACTTC.

This chain connects TRBV7-9 to TRBJ1-4; 7 nucleotides align to TRBD1. Germline V CDR1 and CDR2: SEHNR, FQNEAQ (reference sequence). V trimming: 5 bases; J trimming: 8 bases; junction bases outside the gene matches: 8. There are 14 residues in the CDR3. The CDR3 spells CASSPLGQNEKLFF. The CDR3 nucleotides read TGTGCCAGCAGCCCCCTGGGACAGAACGAAAAACTGTTTTTT.

This clonotype was detected a few times. V gene TRBV5-1 combines with J gene TRBJ1-1, with 8 nucleotides matching TRBD1. The junction had 3 bases not matched to a gene; V was cut back by 5 bases and J by 0 bases. Germline V gene lookup returns CDR1 SGHRS and CDR2 YFSETQ. The CDR3 consists of 14 residues. The CDR3 protein is CASRRDRLNTEAFF. In DNA form, the CDR3 reads TGCGCCAGCAGACGGGACAGGCTGAACACTGAAGCTTTCTTT.

This clonotype was seen repeatedly, ten times or more. The J gene is TRBJ2-7, the V gene TRBV6-5; possibly TRBD1 or TRBD2 for D (5 bases each). The CDR3 length is 17 residues. V was cut by 0 bases and J by 0 bases, with 15 bases left in between. CDR1 MNHEY and CDR2 SVGAGI come from the germline V gene. The CDR3 nucleotides read TGTGCCAGCAGTTACTCCCTCCAGGGTGAGGGCTCCTACGAGCAGTACTTC. This sequence encodes CASSYSLQGEGSYEQYF.

Many counts were recorded for this clonotype. The CDR3 protein is CASGLATGTATGELFF. The CDR3 nucleotides read TGTGCTAGTGGTTTGGCGACCGGGACAGCCACCGGGGAGCTGTTTTTT. This chain links TRBV12-5 with TRBJ2-2; 7 nucleotides line up with TRBD1. The CDR3 runs to 16 residues. V lost 1 base, J lost 4 bases, and 6 bases stayed unmatched. In germline, CDR1 is LGHNT, CDR2 FRNRAP.

This clonotype was detected a few times. The V call is TRBV7-9, the J call TRBJ2-4; 8 bases match TRBD1. Germline CDR1 and CDR2: SEHNR and FQNEAQ (reference sequence). This CDR3 is 14 amino acids long. V trimming: 5 bases; J trimming: 6 bases; junction bases outside the gene matches: 6. The CDR3 nucleotides read TGTGCCAGCAGCGCAGGAGACAGGGGAAACATTCAGTACTTC. It is translated as CASSAGDRGNIQYF.